Shown below are 29 T cell receptor beta chains from a single sample sequenced in a study of T cells after yellow fever vaccination. Each CDR3 protein is one row after TCRdb ran MiXCR on the 5' RACE reads. This sample has under 500,000 distinct CDR3 sequences, with approximately 19% found just once. The sequencing here drew on PBMCs, taken before the yellow fever booster vaccination. The receptor set was obtained from a man aged 18 to 29 who received the YFV17D yellow fever vaccine.

This clonotype was observed a few times. The gene calls are TRBV4-3 and TRBJ2-3, with 11 bases matching TRBD2. CDR1 and CDR2 (germline): LGHNA, YSLEER. The CDR3 is 18 amino acids. J was trimmed by 2 bases and V by 0 bases; bases with no gene match: 7. CDR3 nucleotide sequence: TGCGCCAGCAGCCAAGATTGGGTAGCGGGGGGGACCACAGATACGCAGTATTTT. It yields the protein CASSQDWVAGGTTDTQYF.

The V call is TRBV12-3 or TRBV12-4, the J call TRBJ1-5, with TRBD1 identical over 9 bases. The CDR3 is 14 residues long. The J segment lost 9 bases and the V segment lost 5 bases, leaving 8 bases of the junction unmatched. The CDR3 DNA follows: TGTGCCAGCAGTCCGAGCGGGACAGGGCTGCCCCAGCATTTT. It encodes CASSPSGTGLPQHF.

This clonotype was counted only a few times. The chain joins TRBV2 to TRBJ2-3; 11 bases match TRBD1. This CDR3 contains 15 residues. CDR1 and CDR2 from the germline V gene are SNHLY and FYNNEI. V dropped 8 bases and J dropped 13; count of bases not matched to a gene: 17. As DNA, the CDR3 is TGTGCCAGCCTCGACACCGGGACAGGGGGGAGTAGAGAGTATTTT. Translation: CASLDTGTGGSREYF. The full variable domain, with the rest looked up from reference TRBV2 and TRBJ2-3, is EPEVTQTPSHQVTQMGQEVILRCVPISNHLYFYWYRQILGQKVEFLVSFYNNEISEKSEIFDDQFSVERPDGSNFTLKIRSTKLEDSAMYFCASLDTGTGGSREYFGPGTRLTVL.

The rearrangement links TRBV2 to TRBJ1-6, with TRBD1 matching over 7 bases. CDR3 length: 15 amino acids. J lost 9 bases, V lost 8 bases, and 13 bases had no gene match. Germline V gives CDR1 SNHLY, CDR2 FYNNEI. The CDR3 protein is CASASGRQGGSPLHF. CDR3 in DNA: TGTGCCAGCGCATCCGGGCGACAGGGAGGTTCACCCCTCCACTTT.

The chain combines TRBV29-1 with TRBJ2-7; 7 bases agree with TRBD1. CDR1 and CDR2 (germline): SQVTM, ANQGSEA. Unmatched junction bases numbered 17, after V lost 1 base and J lost 2 bases. The CDR3 is 18 residues long. The CDR3, as DNA: TGCAGCGTTGAAGCCTGGGTACAGGGGCCCGGTGGGGCCTACGAGCAGTACTTC. This translates into CSVEAWVQGPGGAYEQYF.

The chain couples TRBV29-1 to TRBJ2-5; D remains ambiguous. The CDR3 has 13 amino acids. The V end lost 5 bases, the J end lost 2 bases, and 12 bases lay between the germline ends. CDR1 and CDR2 (germline): SQVTM, ANQGSEA. Here the CDR3 reads CSVSGILQETQYF. The CDR3 DNA reads as TGCAGCGTTTCCGGTATTCTACAAGAGACCCAGTACTTC.

V is TRBV5-4 and J is TRBJ1-2; D perhaps matches TRBD1 (6 bases). V dropped 7 bases and J dropped 0 bases, with 10 bases sitting between them. Germline CDR1 is SGHNT and CDR2 is YYREEE (reference sequence). The CDR3 is made up of 13 amino acids. In nucleotides, the CDR3 is TGTGCCAGCGGCCACAGGGCTAACTATGGCTACACCTTC. As protein: CASGHRANYGYTF.

The V call is TRBV7-9, the J call TRBJ1-6; 8 nucleotides line up with TRBD1. This CDR3 contains 15 residues. After removal of 3 bases from V and 5 bases from J, the junction contained 3 bases not matched to a gene. CDR1 is SEHNR and CDR2 is FQNEAQ in the germline V gene (reference sequence). In nucleotides, the CDR3 is TGTGCCAGCAGCTTGCCGGACAGGGATAATTCACCCCTCCACTTT. Translated, it gives CASSLPDRDNSPLHF.

The CDR3 region is CASSYRQGLEQYF. The CDR3 nucleotides are TGTGCCAGCAGTTACCGGCAGGGACTCGAGCAGTACTTC. The chain links TRBV6-5 to TRBJ2-7, with D perhaps matching TRBD2 (6 bases). CDR1 MNHEY and CDR2 SVGAGI come from the germline V gene. Deletions cut 2 bases from V and 6 bases from J, with 11 bases between. This CDR3 spans 13 amino acids.

This chain links TRBV12-3 or TRBV12-4 with TRBJ2-1; D possibly corresponds to TRBD2 (5 bases). Trimming took 6 bases from V and 0 from J, leaving 9 bases between them. The CDR3 runs to 14 residues. The chain's CDR3 is CASSLTTSYNEQFF. The DNA of the CDR3 is TGTGCCAGCAGCTTGACTACCTCCTACAATGAGCAGTTCTTC.

V and J are TRBV15 and TRBJ1-1; 7 nucleotides line up with TRBD1. The J segment lost 10 bases and the V segment lost 0 bases, leaving 5 bases of the junction unmatched. The CDR3 totals 13 residues. The germline V gene has CDR1 LNHNV and CDR2 YYDKDF (reference sequence). CDR3 region: CATSRDVDRTAFF. The DNA of the CDR3 is TGTGCCACCAGCAGAGACGTGGACAGGACAGCTTTCTTT.

Only a few counts were recorded for this clonotype. The CDR3: CASSGTLAGGTPYEQYF. CDR3 DNA: TGTGCCAGCAGCGGCACGCTAGCGGGGGGTACCCCCTACGAGCAGTACTTC. V usage is TRBV7-9 and J usage is TRBJ2-7; 11 nucleotides agree with TRBD2. The CDR3 sequence is 17 residues long. The J segment lost 2 bases and the V segment lost 5 bases, leaving 11 bases of the junction unmatched. Germline V CDR1 and CDR2: SEHNR, FQNEAQ (reference sequence). Full variable domain (outside the CDR3, taken from reference TRBV7-9 and TRBJ2-7): DTGVSQNPRHKITKRGQNVTFRCDPISEHNRLYWYRQTLGQGPEFLTYFQNEAQLEKSRLLSDRFSAERPKGSFSTLEIQRTEQGDSAMYLCASSGTLAGGTPYEQYFGPGTRLTVT.

This clonotype was seen a few times. The chain has TRBV29-1 and TRBJ2-4; D may be TRBD1 or TRBD2 (5 bases each). V lost 2 bases to trimming and J lost 0 bases, with 11 bases between them. In germline, CDR1 is SQVTM, CDR2 ANQGSEA. The CDR3 loop spans 15 amino acids. CDR3 region: CSVEKLGVAKNIQYF. The CDR3 DNA reads TGCAGCGTTGAAAAGTTGGGGGTAGCCAAAAACATTCAGTACTTC.

V gene TRBV24-1 combines with J gene TRBJ2-3; 11 bases align to TRBD2. The V gene's germline CDR1 is KGHDR and CDR2 SFDVKD. The CDR3 has 17 amino acids. V lost 2 bases to trimming and J lost 6 bases; unmatched junction nucleotides: 9. DNA for the CDR3: TGTGCCACCAGTGATTACCCTAGCGGGGGGCTCATTGATACGCAGTATTTT. It translates to CATSDYPSGGLIDTQYF.

The genes are TRBV9 and TRBJ1-6; 7 bases agree with TRBD1. The V gene end was trimmed by 7 bases and the J gene end by 11 bases; junction bases not matched to a gene: 12. The germline V gene has CDR1 SGDLS and CDR2 YYNGEE. The CDR3 has 14 amino acids. In DNA, the CDR3 is TGTGCCAGCGACAGGGACGCGGTAGGGACACCCCTCCACTTT. This gives the protein CASDRDAVGTPLHF. The entire variable domain, with the rest obtained from reference TRBV9 and TRBJ1-6, is as follows: DSGVTQTPKHLITATGQRVTLRCSPRSGDLSVYWYQQSLDQGLQFLIQYYNGEERAKGNILERFSAQQFPDLHSELNLSSLELGDSALYFCASDRDAVGTPLHFGNGTRLTVT.

The chain uses TRBV20-1 and TRBJ1-1; the match to TRBD1 covers 9 bases. This CDR3 has 16 residues. Losses at the gene ends were 0 bases for V and 7 bases for J; bases not matched to a gene: 12. Germline V gene data show CDR1 as DFQATT and CDR2 as SNEGSKA (reference sequence). Here the CDR3 reads CSARDRAGGTGSEAFF. The CDR3 nucleotides are TGCAGTGCTAGAGATCGGGCAGGGGGGACAGGGAGTGAAGCTTTCTTT.

This chain connects TRBV7-8 to TRBJ2-7, with 11 positions matching TRBD1. V dropped 0 bases and J dropped 5; count of bases not matched to a gene: 3. CDR3 length: 15 residues. Germline V gene lookup returns CDR1 SGHVS and CDR2 FQNEAQ. The CDR3 reads CASSLAWTGGDEQYV. For the CDR3, the DNA is TGTGCCAGCAGCTTAGCGTGGACAGGGGGCGACGAGCAGTACGTC.

This clonotype was counted only a few times. This chain connects TRBV7-3 to TRBJ2-3, with 11 positions matching TRBD2. Per the germline V gene, CDR1 is SGHTA and CDR2 is FQGTGA. J was trimmed by 4 bases and V by 2 bases; bases with no gene match: 5. This CDR3 spans 16 amino acids. DNA of the CDR3: TGTGCCAGCAGCTTACGGCTAGCGGGGGGCCCAGATACGCAGTATTTT. It specifies CASSLRLAGGPDTQYF.

The chain is built from TRBV6-5 and TRBJ2-3; D is perhaps TRBD1 or TRBD2 (7 bases each). V was cut by 4 bases and J by 4 bases, with 15 bases left in between. Germline loops: CDR1 MNHEY, CDR2 SVGAGI. CDR3 length equals 15 residues. This CDR3 is CASSSRGGSADTQYF. The CDR3 bases are TGTGCCAGCAGTTCCAGGGGGGGGAGCGCAGATACGCAGTATTTT.

This chain joins TRBV11-2 and TRBJ2-3; D gene uncertain. The V and J ends lost 4 bases and 4 bases respectively, with 9 bases between them. The CDR3 totals 13 residues. Germline values: CDR1 SGHAT, CDR2 FQNNGV. The CDR3 reads CASSSSPPDTQYF. The CDR3 coding sequence is TGTGCCAGCAGCTCAAGTCCTCCAGATACGCAGTATTTT.

V gene TRBV12-3 or TRBV12-4 combines with J gene TRBJ1-2; D perhaps matches TRBD1 (5 bases). V was pared by 3 bases and J by 6 bases, with 11 bases between. This CDR3 spans 13 amino acids. CDR3 sequence: CASSLVRGDGYTF. The CDR3 DNA sequence: TGTGCCAGCAGTTTGGTTAGAGGGGATGGCTACACCTTC.

Notes on this clonotype: A read error may account for a junction end that differs from germline. The V gene is TRBV12-3 or TRBV12-4, the J gene TRBJ2-5; possible D gene TRBD2, 5 bases. The CDR3 sequence is 13 residues long. The CDR3 sequence: CASCLRGKETQYF. For the CDR3, the DNA is TGTGCCAGCTGTTTGAGAGGGAAAGAGACCCAGTACTTC.

This clonotype was recorded many times. CDR3 loop: CAISEVRAYEQYF. DNA of the CDR3: TGTGCCATCAGTGAGGTCAGGGCCTACGAGCAGTACTTC. The gene calls are TRBV10-3 and TRBJ2-7, with a weak D call TRBD1 (5 bases). Germline assignment: CDR1 ENHRY and CDR2 SYGVKD. The length of the CDR3 is 13 residues. V was shortened by 2 bases and J by 2 bases, with 7 bases between the two germline ends.

This clonotype was picked up a small number of times. This chain connects TRBV18 to TRBJ2-7, with unresolved D. This CDR3 spans 13 amino acids. The germline V and J ends were trimmed by 3 bases and 5 bases, with 11 bases remaining between them. In germline, CDR1 is KGHSH, CDR2 LQKENI. The CDR3 spells CASSPPDLDEQYF. CDR3 in DNA: TGTGCCAGCTCACCTCCGGACCTCGACGAGCAGTACTTC.

This clonotype has at least ten counts. This chain joins TRBV7-8 and TRBJ1-2; the D is unclear. CDR1 is SGHVS and CDR2 is FQNEAQ in the germline V gene. The CDR3 is made up of 14 amino acids. V was trimmed by 5 bases and J by 5 bases, leaving 15 bases between them. CDR3 sequence (DNA): TGTGCCAGCAGCATAGGGTCGGCAGCGTATGGCTACACCTTC. Protein sequence: CASSIGSAAYGYTF.

This rearrangement joins TRBV5-1 to TRBJ2-2; 10 nucleotides align to TRBD2. V lost 5 bases to trimming and J lost 2 bases; unmatched junction nucleotides: 6. The germline CDR1 and CDR2 sequences are SGHRS and YFSETQ. The CDR3 sequence is 16 residues long. The DNA for the CDR3 is TGCGCCAGCAGGATAGGACTAGCGGCAAACACCGGGGAGCTGTTTTTT. This encodes CASRIGLAANTGELFF.

The genes are TRBV29-1 and TRBJ1-1, with TRBD1 as a possible D gene (6 bases). With 6 bases removed from V and 1 base from J, the gap between germline ends came to 12 bases. The CDR3 is 13 residues long. The germline V gene encodes CDR1 SQVTM and CDR2 ANQGSEA. CDR3: CSVPTGSNTEAFF. The DNA for the CDR3 is TGCAGCGTGCCTACAGGGTCGAACACTGAAGCTTTCTTT.

The J gene is TRBJ1-4, the V gene TRBV14; D gene uncertain. The V and J ends lost 2 bases and 8 bases respectively, with 9 bases between them. The germline CDR1 and CDR2 sequences are SGHDN and FVKESK. This CDR3 is 13 amino acids long. The CDR3 sequence: CASSQNFEEKLFF. The CDR3 bases are TGTGCCAGCAGCCAAAACTTTGAGGAAAAACTGTTTTTT. Full variable domain (outside the CDR3, taken from reference TRBV14 and TRBJ1-4): EAGVTQFPSHSVIEKGQTVTLRCDPISGHDNLYWYRRVMGKEIKFLLHFVKESKQDESGMPNNRFLAERTGGTYSTLKVQPAELEDSGVYFCASSQNFEEKLFFGSGTQLSVL.

This clonotype appeared a few times. The J gene is TRBJ2-1, the V gene TRBV20-1; 11 nucleotides match TRBD2. Germline V gene lookup returns CDR1 DFQATT and CDR2 SNEGSKA (reference sequence). The CDR3 is 15 amino acids. V lost 6 bases, J lost 5 bases, and 9 bases stayed unmatched. The CDR3 protein is CSAIPTSGVHNEQFF. The CDR3 DNA reads as TGCAGTGCCATCCCGACTAGCGGGGTTCACAATGAGCAGTTCTTC.